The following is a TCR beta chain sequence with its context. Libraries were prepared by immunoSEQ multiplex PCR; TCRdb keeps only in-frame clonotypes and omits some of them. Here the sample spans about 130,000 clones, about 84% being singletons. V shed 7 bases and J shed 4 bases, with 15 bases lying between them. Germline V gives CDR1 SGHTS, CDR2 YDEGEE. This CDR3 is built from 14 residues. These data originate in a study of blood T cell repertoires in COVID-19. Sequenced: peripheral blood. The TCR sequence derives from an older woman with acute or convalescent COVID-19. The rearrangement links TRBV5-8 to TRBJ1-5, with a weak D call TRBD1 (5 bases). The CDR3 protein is CASDVGDWNQPQHF. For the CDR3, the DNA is TGTGCCAGCGATGTAGGGGATTGGAATCAGCCCCAGCATTTT.